Below are 10 T cell receptor beta chains sequenced from a single sample in a study of T cells in Graves' hyperthyroidism and ophthalmopathy. Amplification of TCR beta CDR3 regions was performed using RNA transcripts as template. In the first-round RT-PCR of the TCR CDR3, the HTBI primer set was used. TCRdb re-derived calls from the multiplex PCR reads in MiXCR, one entry per CDR3 protein. Among 500,000 to 650,000 distinct CDR3 sequences, approximately 17% were seen once, and the ten largest hold approximately 18%. Input material: blood. The receptors here all came from a woman aged 18-30 years with Graves' ophthalmopathy.

This clonotype was observed many times. The CDR3: CASSLANGGALDTQYF. CDR3 DNA sequence: TGCGCCAGCAGCCTAGCAAACGGGGGGGCGCTGGATACGCAGTATTTT. The genes are TRBV5-1 and TRBJ2-3; 8 bases agree with TRBD2. CDR3 length: 16 amino acids. The V segment lost 4 bases and the J segment 6 bases; nucleotides outside the gene matches: 13. CDR1 is SGHRS, CDR2 YFSETQ, per germline.

For this clonotype: A much more abundant neighbour one base away suggests this may be a read error. CDR3 region: CANSLVFWSQPQHF. The DNA for the CDR3 is TGTGCCAACAGTTTAGTTTTTTGGAGTCAGCCCCAGCATTTT. The chain links TRBV28 to TRBJ1-5; D is unclear. The germline V gene encodes CDR1 MDHEN and CDR2 SYDVKM. This CDR3 spans 14 amino acids.

This clonotype was detected a few times. The genes are TRBV20-1 and TRBJ1-2; D unresolved. The germline gives CDR1 DFQATT, CDR2 SNEGSKA (reference sequence). The CDR3 sequence is 16 residues long. Trimming removed 3 bases at V and 4 bases at J, with 21 bases between. The CDR3 sequence is CSASPWSDSLLYGYTF. DNA for the CDR3: TGCAGTGCTAGCCCCTGGTCGGACTCCCTCCTCTATGGCTACACCTTC.

The chain is built from TRBV19 and TRBJ2-1; TRBD1 or TRBD2 may be the D gene (5 bases each). CDR3 size: 15 residues. Trimming cost V 0 bases and J 7 bases, with 13 bases left between them. The germline V gene has CDR1 LNHDA and CDR2 SQIVND (reference sequence). CDR3 DNA sequence: TGTGCCAGTAGTATAGATGGGGGTAGAGGGAATGAGCAGTTCTTC. Its translation is CASSIDGGRGNEQFF.

At least ten counts were recorded for this clonotype. The chain recombines TRBV7-9 with TRBJ2-7; TRBD2 matches at 7 bases. Germline V CDR1 and CDR2: SEHNR, FQNEAQ (reference sequence). The junction had 10 bases not matched to a gene; V was cut back by 5 bases and J by 0 bases. The CDR3 covers 16 residues. The CDR3 region has the DNA TGTGCCAGCAGCGGGCTAGCGGAACCCTTCTCCTACGAGCAGTACTTC. It yields the protein CASSGLAEPFSYEQYF.

Written as DNA, the CDR3 is TGTGCCAGCAGCACTTACCCTCCCCGAGGGGCACTCGCCTCTGGGGCCAACGTCCTGACTTTC. It codes for CASSTYPPRGALASGANVLTF. The chain joins TRBV7-8 to TRBJ2-6, with D perhaps given as TRBD1 or TRBD2 (5 bases each). V was clipped by 5 bases and J by 0 bases, with 26 bases between them. The germline V gene encodes CDR1 SGHVS and CDR2 FQNEAQ. This CDR3 contains 21 residues. Looking up the rest from reference TRBV7-8 and TRBJ2-6 gives the full variable domain: GAGVSQSPRYKVAKRGQDVALRCDPISGHVSLFWYQQALGQGPEFLTYFQNEAQLDKSGLPSDRFFAERPEGSVSTLKIQRTQQEDSAVYLCASSTYPPRGALASGANVLTFGAGSRLTVL.

This chain uses TRBV5-1 with TRBJ2-3; 12 bases match TRBD2. Looked up from germline, CDR1 is SGHRS and CDR2 is YFSETQ. The CDR3 extends over 19 amino acids. V was pared by 0 bases and J by 1 base, with 9 bases of the junction left unmatched. The CDR3 loop reads CASSLASSGGAHGTDTQYF. The CDR3 nucleotides are TGCGCCAGCAGCTTGGCCTCTAGCGGGGGGGCCCACGGCACAGATACGCAGTATTTT.

This chain connects TRBV9 to TRBJ2-2, with TRBD2 matching 8 bases. Germline trimming cut 0 bases from V and 4 bases from J; bases unmatched to any gene: 8. CDR3 length: 17 amino acids. Germline V gene lookup returns CDR1 SGDLS and CDR2 YYNGEE. This chain's CDR3 is CASSVGPGLGTTGELFF. The CDR3 coding sequence is TGTGCCAGCAGCGTAGGGCCGGGACTAGGTACCACCGGGGAGCTGTTTTTT.

This clonotype was seen many times. The chain uses TRBV28 and TRBJ1-2; weak D call: TRBD1 (5 bases). This CDR3 contains 14 residues. The V and J ends lost 5 bases and 4 bases respectively, with 14 bases between them. CDR1 MDHEN and CDR2 SYDVKM come from the germline V gene. CDR3 DNA sequence: TGTGCCAGCAGTCCCCGGGACGGCATCTATGGCTACACCTTC. The encoded protein is CASSPRDGIYGYTF.

This sequence joins TRBV19 and TRBJ2-1, with 10 bases matching TRBD1. The CDR3 contains 14 residues. Unmatched junction bases numbered 7, after V lost 8 bases and J lost 6 bases. CDR1 and CDR2 (germline): LNHDA, SQIVND (reference sequence). The CDR3 nucleotides are TGTGCCAGTGAGCCGGGACAGGGGTCCAATGAGCAGTTCTTC. It codes for CASEPGQGSNEQFF.